Detailed here is one TCR beta chain. This sample is part of a study of blood T cell repertoires in COVID-19. As for the study in general: The samples span acute and convalescent COVID-19 from the United States, Italy and Spain.

Looked up from germline, CDR1 is LNHNV and CDR2 is YYDKDF (reference sequence). The germline V and J ends were trimmed by 0 bases and 1 base, with 9 bases remaining between them. The CDR3 has 15 amino acids. In the original workflow: Reference gene primer amplification yielded estimated nucleated cell counts. Produced via immunoSEQ multiplex PCR; TCRdb's table is partial and in-frame only. V and J calls and clone size are those listed in that table; D and trimming were worked out from the DNA. Of about 97,000 clones in the sample, 85% are singletons; the top ten hold approximately 2%. Sequencing was carried out using peripheral blood. The gene calls are TRBV15 and TRBJ1-1; D not resolved. The receptor was isolated from a woman aged 70-85 years with active or convalescent COVID-19. The CDR3: CATSRDNSPNTEAFF. CDR3 coding DNA: TGTGCCACCAGCAGAGATAACAGCCCGAACACTGAAGCTTTCTTT.